What follows are 13 T cell receptor beta chains derived from one specimen sequenced in a study of T cells in Graves' hyperthyroidism and ophthalmopathy. Researchers amplified the TCR beta CDR3 regions from RNA transcripts. The TCR CDR3 first-round RT-PCR relied on the HTBI primer set. TCRdb used MiXCR to reprocess the multiplex PCR reads, holding one entry per CDR3 protein. The table shows some 92,000 distinct CDR3 sequences, with around 37% occurring only once. Sequencing input: peripheral blood or thyroid tissue (not recorded which). The receptors were sampled from a woman aged 30 to 39 with Graves' hyperthyroidism.

By sample share, this clonotype is medium-sized. The chain combines TRBV7-8 with TRBJ1-5; D is ambiguous. This CDR3 is 14 amino acids long. The germline CDR1 and CDR2 sequences are SGHVS and FQNEAQ. The V gene lost 5 bases and the J gene lost 2 bases, with 10 bases spanning the gap. The DNA for the CDR3 is TGTGCCAGCAGCCAGACATGGGGCAATCAGCCCCAGCATTTT. As protein: CASSQTWGNQPQHF.

With regard to this clonotype: One end of the junction does not line up with germline, which may come from a read error. The J gene is TRBJ1-4, the V gene TRBV10-3, with D possibly TRBD1 on 5 matching bases. Germline values: CDR1 ENHRY, CDR2 SYGVKD. The CDR3 has 17 amino acids. Written as DNA, the CDR3 is TGTGCCGTCAGGGTTCAAGAGACGGACGCAACTAATGAAAAACTGTTTTTT. Translated, it gives CAVRVQETDATNEKLFF.

This chain joins TRBV6-1 and TRBJ2-5, with 13 bases matching TRBD2. There are 15 residues in the CDR3. CDR1 MNHNS and CDR2 SASEGT come from the germline V gene. The trim removed 6 bases at V and 4 bases at J, leaving 5 bases unmatched. In DNA form, the CDR3 reads TGTGCCAGCAGCGGACTAGCGGGAGTGGCAGAGACCCAGTACTTC. Translation: CASSGLAGVAETQYF.

This chain's CDR3 is CASNTGGNQPQHF. Here the CDR3 DNA reads TGTGCCAGCAACACAGGGGGCAATCAGCCCCAGCATTTT. The chain links TRBV2 to TRBJ1-5, with 7 nucleotides matching TRBD1. CDR3 length: 13 amino acids. The J segment lost 2 bases and the V segment lost 7 bases, leaving 2 bases of the junction unmatched. Germline values: CDR1 SNHLY, CDR2 FYNNEI.

To note about this clonotype: A much larger clonotype is one base distant, so this may be a read error. The chain joins TRBV7-9 to TRBJ1-5; D may be TRBD1 (5 bases). V gave up 5 bases and J gave up 3 bases, with 14 bases separating them. The CDR3 loop spans 15 amino acids. CDR1 and CDR2 from the germline V gene are SEHNR and FQNEAQ (reference sequence). The DNA for the CDR3 is TGTGCCAGCAGCCGTAGGGGTCCCCTCAATCAGCCCCAGCATTTT. It is translated as CASSRRGPLNQPQHF.

The CDR3 DNA follows: TGTGCCATCAGTGTCCAGGGCGAAGGAAACACCATATATTTT. Its translation is CAISVQGEGNTIYF. The J gene is TRBJ1-3, the V gene TRBV10-3; tentatively, D is TRBD1 (5 bases). Germline V CDR1 and CDR2: ENHRY, SYGVKD. The CDR3 is 14 residues long. Trimming removed 4 bases from V and 4 bases from J, with 11 bases in between.

This clonotype was detected a few times. The J gene is TRBJ2-3, the V gene TRBV28, with TRBD1 matching over 8 bases. This CDR3 is built from 15 residues. Germline V gene lookup returns CDR1 MDHEN and CDR2 SYDVKM. V gave up 8 bases and J gave up 2 bases; unmatched junction bases: 9. The CDR3, as DNA: TGTGCCAGCGGCCTGGACAGGGAGCACACAGATACGCAGTATTTT. It yields the protein CASGLDREHTDTQYF.

The J gene is TRBJ1-2, the V gene TRBV7-9; D unresolved. This CDR3 is 17 amino acids long. Trimming took 1 base from V and 5 from J, leaving 20 bases between them. Germline CDR1 and CDR2: SEHNR and FQNEAQ (reference sequence). The chain's CDR3 is CASSLDAGSGTLYGYTF. DNA of the CDR3: TGTGCCAGCAGCTTAGACGCCGGGTCAGGCACCTTGTATGGCTACACCTTC.

The genes are TRBV28 and TRBJ1-1; the match to TRBD1 covers 7 bases. V shed 6 bases, J shed 3 bases, and the junction held 7 bases outside the gene matches. This CDR3 spans 14 amino acids. Per germline, CDR1 MDHEN and CDR2 SYDVKM. The CDR3 loop reads CASRSTGTDTEAFF. The CDR3 nucleotides read TGTGCCAGCAGGAGCACCGGGACAGACACTGAAGCTTTCTTT.

This clonotype showed up many times. J is TRBJ1-5 and V is TRBV20-1; a weak D match, TRBD1 (5 bases). The V end lost 0 bases, the J end lost 1 base, and 13 bases lay between the germline ends. This CDR3 spans 16 amino acids. Germline V CDR1 and CDR2: DFQATT, SNEGSKA (reference sequence). CDR3 protein: CSARDRVDWSNQPQHF. The CDR3 DNA sequence: TGCAGTGCTAGAGACAGGGTAGATTGGAGCAATCAGCCCCAGCATTTT.

As concerns this clonotype: The CDR3 end shows no conserved phenylalanine or tryptophan, and so a read error is likely. The V call is TRBV6-5, the J call TRBJ1-2, with 9 bases lining up with TRBD1. Per germline, CDR1 MNHEY and CDR2 SVGAGI. This CDR3 is 14 amino acids long. J gave up 7 bases and V 7 bases, and 10 bases lay outside the gene matches. The CDR3 nucleotides are TGTGCCAGCACCCCTGGGACAGGGACAAGTGGCTACACCCTC. The encoded protein is CASTPGTGTSGYTL.

This clonotype has ten or more counts. The chain joins TRBV12-5 to TRBJ2-7; a weak D match, TRBD2 (6 bases). Per germline, CDR1 LGHNT and CDR2 FRNRAP. CDR3 size: 15 residues. V was cut by 5 bases and J by 1 base, with 15 bases left in between. CDR3 residues: CASGPTGVLSYEQYF. Here the CDR3 DNA reads TGTGCTAGTGGTCCCACGGGGGTCCTGTCCTACGAGCAGTACTTC.

On this clonotype: A single base separates this from a much larger clone, so it may be a read error. V is TRBV7-2 and J is TRBJ1-4; TRBD1 agrees at 7 bases. This CDR3 is 15 amino acids long. V lost 3 bases and J lost 1; bases outside the gene matches: 2. Germline CDR1 reads SGHTA; CDR2 reads FQGNSA. The chain's CDR3 is CASSFRDRTNEKLFF. Written as DNA, the CDR3 is TGTGCCAGCAGCTTCCGGGACAGAACTAATGAAAAACTGTTTTTT.